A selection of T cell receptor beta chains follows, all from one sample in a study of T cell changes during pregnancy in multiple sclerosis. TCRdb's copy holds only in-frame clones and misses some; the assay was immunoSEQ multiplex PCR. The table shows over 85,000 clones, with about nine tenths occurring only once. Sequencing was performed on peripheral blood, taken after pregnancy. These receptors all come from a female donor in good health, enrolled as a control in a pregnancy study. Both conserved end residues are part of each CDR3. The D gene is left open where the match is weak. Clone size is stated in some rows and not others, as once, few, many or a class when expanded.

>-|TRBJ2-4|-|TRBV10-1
TGCGCCAGCAGTGAGGGGTTGAAAAAGACTGTAGCCAAAAACATTCAGTACTTC
CASSEGLKKTVAKNIQYF
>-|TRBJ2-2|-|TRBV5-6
TGTGCCAGCAGCTTGGGTTTTAGGAACACCGGGGAGCTGTTTTTT
CASSLGFRNTGELFF
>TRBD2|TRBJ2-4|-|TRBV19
TGTGCCAGCCATCGAGGGAGCGGGGGTGCCAAAAACATTCAGTACTTC
CASHRGSGGAKNIQYF
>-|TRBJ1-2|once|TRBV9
TGTGCCAGCAGCGTAGGGAGCTCCTCCTATGGCTACACCTTC
CASSVGSSSYGYTF
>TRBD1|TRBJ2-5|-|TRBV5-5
TGTGCCAGCAGCACGAGAGGGGGCAGGGAGACCCAGTACTTC
CASSTRGGRETQYF
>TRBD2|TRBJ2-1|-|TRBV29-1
TGCAGCGTGGGGGAGGGTGGGTATGAGCAGTTCTTC
CSVGEGGYEQFF
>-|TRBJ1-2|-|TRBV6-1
TGTGCCAGCAGTGGGCGAGGGTCACCCCAGGATGGCTACACCTTC
CASSGRGSPQDGYTF
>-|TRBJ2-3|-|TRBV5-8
TGTGCCAGCAGCGGGCAGGGGGGATGGAGAGATACGCAGTATTTT
CASSGQGGWRDTQYF
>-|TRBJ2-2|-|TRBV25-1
TGTGCCAGCGTTGGGACTCCCGACACCGGGGAGCTGTTTTTT
CASVGTPDTGELFF
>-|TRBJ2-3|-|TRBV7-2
TGTGCCAGCAGCTCCGGACAGCCCGGGAATACGCAGTATTTT
CASSSGQPGNTQYF
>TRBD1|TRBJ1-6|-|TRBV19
TGTGCCAGTAGTACCTTGACAGGGGGCGATTCACCCCTCCACTTT
CASSTLTGGDSPLHF
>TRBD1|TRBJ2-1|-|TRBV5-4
TGTGCCAGCAGCGGGTGGACAGGTTGGAATGAGCAGTTCTTC
CASSGWTGWNEQFF
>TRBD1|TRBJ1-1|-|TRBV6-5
TGTGCCATACAGGTGGGGACAGGGGGGTCCACTGAAGCTTTCTTT
CAIQVGTGGSTEAFF
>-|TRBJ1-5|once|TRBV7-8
TGTGCCAGCAGCTCTGGGGGCAGCAATCAGCCCCAGCATTTT
CASSSGGSNQPQHF
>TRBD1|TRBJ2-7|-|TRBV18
TGTGCCAGCTCACCAACGGGACAGGGGCACGAGCAGTACTTC
CASSPTGQGHEQYF
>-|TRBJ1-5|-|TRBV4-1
TGCGCCAGCAGCCAAGACCAGGGAAATTGGCCCCAGCATTTT
CASSQDQGNWPQHF
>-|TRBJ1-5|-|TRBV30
TGTGCCTGGAGCCCAACAGGGAAGAGCAATCAGCCCCAGCATTTT
CAWSPTGKSNQPQHF
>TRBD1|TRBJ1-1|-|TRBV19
TGTGCCAGTCCTAGGGACAGGAACACTGAAGCTTTCTTT
CASPRDRNTEAFF
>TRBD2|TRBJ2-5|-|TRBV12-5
TGTGCTAGTGGTTCCACTAGCGGGGGGCCCCGAGAGACCCAGTACTTC
CASGSTSGGPRETQYF
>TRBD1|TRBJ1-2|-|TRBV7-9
TGTGCCAGCAGCCCAGGGACAGGGGCGTTC
CASSPGTGAF
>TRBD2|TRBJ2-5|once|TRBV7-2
TGTGCCAGCAGCCCATTAGCGGGGGGCCTGGAAGAGACCCAGTACTTC
CASSPLAGGLEETQYF
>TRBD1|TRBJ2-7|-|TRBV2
TGTGCCAGCAGACGGAGGGACAGGGGTTACGAGCAGTACTTC
CASRRRDRGYEQYF
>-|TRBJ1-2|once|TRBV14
TGTGCCAGCAGCCCGCTACAGGGTAACTATGGCTACACCTTC
CASSPLQGNYGYTF
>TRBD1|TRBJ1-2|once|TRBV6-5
TGTGCCAGCAGTACCGGGACAGGGCCCGGCTACACCTTC
CASSTGTGPGYTF
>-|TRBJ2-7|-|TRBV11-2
TGTGCCAGCAGCTTAGGGAGATACGAGCAGTACTTC
CASSLGRYEQYF
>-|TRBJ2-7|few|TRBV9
TGTGCCAGCAGCGTGGGGGGGCATGCGGCGTCCGAGCAGTACTTC
CASSVGGHAASEQYF
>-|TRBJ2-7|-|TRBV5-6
TGTGCCAGCAGCTTGGGCCGGAGATACGAGCAGTACTTC
CASSLGRRYEQYF
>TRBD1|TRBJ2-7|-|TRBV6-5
TGTGCCAGCAGTCTACAGGGGGAGTCTGGGGAGCAGTACTTC
CASSLQGESGEQYF
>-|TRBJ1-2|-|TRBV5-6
TGTGCCAGCAGCGCGGGATTAGGTGGCTACACCTTC
CASSAGLGGYTF
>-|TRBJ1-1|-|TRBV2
TGTGCCAGCAGCGGACTGAGCACTGAAGCTTTCTTT
CASSGLSTEAFF
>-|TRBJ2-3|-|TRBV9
TGTGCCAGCAGCGTAGGGACAGCCACAGATACGCAGTATTTT
CASSVGTATDTQYF
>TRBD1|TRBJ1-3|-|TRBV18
TGTGCCAGCTCACCAGACAGGGCTGGAAACACCATATATTTT
CASSPDRAGNTIYF
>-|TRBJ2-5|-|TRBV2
TGTGCCAGCAATACAGGTATTGATGGAGAGACCCAGTACTTC
CASNTGIDGETQYF
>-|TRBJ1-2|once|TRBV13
TGTGCCAGCAGCGTCCGGGACATCACATACTATGGCTACACCTTC
CASSVRDITYYGYTF
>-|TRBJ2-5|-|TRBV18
TGTGCCAGCTCCTCCCGTGAGGGTCAAGAGACCCAGTACTTC
CASSSREGQETQYF
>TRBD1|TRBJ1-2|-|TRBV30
TGTGCCTGGAACACGGGACAGGGGCGCTTTTATGGCTACACCTTC
CAWNTGQGRFYGYTF
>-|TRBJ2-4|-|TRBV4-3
TGCGCCAGCAGCCAAGACCTCCGAACGGGGGAAGCCAAAAACATTCAGTACTTC
CASSQDLRTGEAKNIQYF
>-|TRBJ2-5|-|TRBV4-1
TGCGCCAGCAGCCAGGGGACACCAAGGGTCCAAGAGACCCAGTACTTC
CASSQGTPRVQETQYF